Given below is one T cell receptor (beta chain) in context. The target of this receptor is not known. Within one base of it there is no much larger clone, and no base qualities were kept. Using the deep immunoSEQ assay, TCR CDR3 regions were amplified from genomic DNA by multiplex PCR. Extracted genomic DNA from each cell subset was spread evenly across all wells of several immunoSEQ 96-well plates, with each plate serving as a replicate. For sorted subsets, each replicate PCR was loaded with roughly 0.2 ug genomic DNA, equivalent to 25,000 to 35,000 T cell genomes. The purified libraries were quantified using a Qubit 3.0 fluorometer, sized with a Bioanalyzer 2100, and then quantified again using the KAPA Library Quantification kit. A separate single-read 150-cycle Illumina NextSeq 550 flow cell was used to sequence each immunoSEQ 96-well plate. For the original study's pipeline: Because the immunoSEQ output held only junctional sequences and lacked quality scores, the filtering could not match the filtering applied to full-length reads. To assign V/J genes and CDR3, sequences were annotated using PyIR, a Python wrapper for IgBLAST v1.9, with IMGT germline references. Any read was removed if the V/J assignment was weak (E-value above 1e-6), the CDR3 was missing, or the read contained stop codons, out-of-frame junctions, or ambiguous translated residues. V3J clonotypes were defined by identical inferred V gene, J gene, and CDR3 amino acid sequence. To compute the percentage overlap between repertoires, the number of shared unique clonotypes was divided by the size of the smaller repertoire. Three approaches were used to assess repertoire richness: RTK rarefaction, the Chao1 estimator, and Recon v2.1 estimates of unobserved clonotypes. For all TCRbeta clonotypes obtained by the gDNA method from a handful of donors, generation probabilities were computed with OLGA. This immuneACCESS table, as held by TCRdb, lists in-frame sequences with V and J called but not all clones. Of the missing ones, under half trace to an unresolved V gene in checked studies; the others have no known cause. The DNA was the basis for D and trimming; V, J and clone size are from that table. For this sample there are around 1.6 million clones; 95% to 99% appear just once. The ten largest clones represent approximately 0.44% of the sample.

The V end gives up 6 bases and the J end 8 bases, leaving 11 bases in the junction not matched to a gene. CDR1 and CDR2, per the germline V gene (reference sequence), are MNHEY and SMNVEV. The CDR3 runs 14 amino acids, cysteine and phenylalanine included. Just CDR3 DNA is preserved here, 42 bases in frame from base 1. The data originate from a study of shared clonotypes between healthy human individuals (dated by TCRdb to 2019 to 2021). Background for the entire study: A couple of women and a few men aged 18 to 49 years were included in the cohort. For each donor, CD4 naive and CD4 memory were each given three plates, CD8 naive was given two plates, and CD8 memory was given one plate. Blood TCR repertoires of roughly five healthy adults were deeply sequenced to estimate repertoire size and the extent of clonotype sharing between individuals. Libraries were prepared and TCR repertoires were sequenced by different laboratories using diverse techniques, in order to increase sequencing depth and limit assay-specific biases. Per donor, leukapheresis produced somewhere between about 0.94 and 9 billion PBMCs. What the research found in general, with its limitations: Larger estimated clonotype richness was generally found for naive subsets than for memory subsets. Higher generation probabilities were observed for clonotypes shared by all four sorted-subset donors than for non-shared clonotypes. Only blood was sampled, and tissue TCR repertoires likely differ from those in blood. The genetic and exposure-history diversity represented was limited by the small number of donors. Across a handful of donors, roughly 5.4% of naive CD4, 3% to 4% of naive CD8, roughly 2.3% of memory CD4, and approximately 0.42% of memory CD8 clonotypes were shared. Based on pairwise subsampling, the degree of clonotype sharing among donors was expected to be affected by sequencing depth. Rarefaction of sorted-subset datasets indicated incomplete sequencing despite the large sequencing depth.

Healthy HIV-negative adults with no recently reported acute infections or vaccinations were included as donors. All donors were Caucasian adults living in Nashville, Tennessee, USA. CD4+ T cells were enriched by magnetic negative selection; naive cells were then positively selected on CD45RA, and the negative fraction formed the memory subset. Blood was obtained by leukapheresis, after which PBMCs were separated by Ficoll-Histopaque density gradient centrifugation and cryopreserved in liquid nitrogen vapor phase. Purity and quantity of every magnetically sorted T cell population were checked by analytical flow cytometry. Genomic DNA was isolated from each sorted fraction and quantified by UV absorbance on a Nanodrop 2000c.

Sequencing used naive CD4+ T cells sorted from blood. The cell subset or site label, read with the paper, signifies: CD45RA+ positively selected. The V gene is TRBV27 and the J gene is TRBJ1-2; TRBD1 lines up with 8 middle nucleotides. The receptor's source is a man aged 25 to 40 in good health. The sequence in DNA is TGTGCCAGCAGCCGAACCCGGACAGGGCAGGGCTACACCTTC. Its translation is CASSRTRTGQGYTF.